This T cell receptor beta chain was observed in a study of blood T cell repertoires in COVID-19. Methods used by the authors: Estimates of nucleated cell counts were drawn from the amplification of reference gene primers. Profiling relied on immunoSEQ multiplex PCR, and the TCRdb table lists in-frame clones only, not all of them. V, J and clone size are those of that table, while D and trimming were read from the DNA. The data show about 81,000 clones, with around 80% seen just once and about 7.4% held by the top ten. Trimming left V 6 bases short and J 2 bases short, with 8 bases between. The CDR3 extends over 12 amino acids. The V gene's germline CDR1 is ENHRY and CDR2 SYGVKD.

The chain is built from TRBV10-3 and TRBJ2-7, with a tentative D call TRBD1 (6 bases). Input material: peripheral blood. The sequence was obtained from a human donor in a cohort sampled during active COVID-19. The CDR3 DNA sequence: TGTGCCATCAGGAAGGGGGCCTACGAGCAGTACTTC. This encodes CAIRKGAYEQYF.